This T cell receptor beta chain was recovered during a study of T-cell memory formation after mild COVID-19. Regarding the study as a whole: Clones that contracted from day 15 to 85 were balanced CD4/CD8, while later expanders leaned CD4+. The second-wave clones peaking on day 37 were not confirmed as SARS-CoV-2-specific. CD4+ contracting clones lay mainly in CM and EM, CD8+ ones in EMRA. Cross-reactive memory appears to have joined, as suggested by some responding clones showing up in pre-infection memory.

Turning to this clonotype: Its target is not known.

Trimming removed 0 bases at V and 4 bases at J, with 18 bases between. This CDR3 region has 17 residues. Germline V gene sequence: CDR1 LGHDT, CDR2 YNNKEL (reference sequence). TCRdb fed the 5' RACE reads into MiXCR, producing one record per CDR3 protein. The sample records about 610,000 distinct CDR3 sequences, 15% to 20% being singletons. The V call is TRBV3-1, the J call TRBJ1-2; a possible D gene is TRBD1 (6 bases). Material: PBMCs or a T cell subset sorted from them (not recorded which). This receptor was identified in an adult woman who had mild COVID-19 (a few samples of this study predate the infection). Cell type and time point are not known. CDR3 coding DNA: TGTGCCAGCAGCCAAGATTTTGGGGACATGGGCACCTATGGCTACACCTTC. Its translation is CASSQDFGDMGTYGYTF.